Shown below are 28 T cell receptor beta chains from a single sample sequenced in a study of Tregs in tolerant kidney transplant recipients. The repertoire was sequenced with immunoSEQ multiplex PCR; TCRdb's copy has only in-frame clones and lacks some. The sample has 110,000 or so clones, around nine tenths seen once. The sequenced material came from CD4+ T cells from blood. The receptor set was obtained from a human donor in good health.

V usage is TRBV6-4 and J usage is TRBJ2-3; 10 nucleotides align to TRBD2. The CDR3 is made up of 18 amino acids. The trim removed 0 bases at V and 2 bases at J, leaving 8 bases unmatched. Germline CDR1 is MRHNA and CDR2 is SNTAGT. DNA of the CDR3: TGTGCCAGCAGTGACTCGCCTGGGAGCGGGAGGGCCACAGATACGCAGTATTTT. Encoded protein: CASSDSPGSGRATDTQYF.

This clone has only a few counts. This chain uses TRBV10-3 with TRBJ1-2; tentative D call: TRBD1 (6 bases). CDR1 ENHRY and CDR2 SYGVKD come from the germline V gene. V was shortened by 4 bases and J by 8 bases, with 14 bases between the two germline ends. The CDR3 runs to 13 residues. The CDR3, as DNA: TGTGCCATCAGTGGGGACAATAGAGGAGGCTACACCTTC. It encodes CAISGDNRGGYTF.

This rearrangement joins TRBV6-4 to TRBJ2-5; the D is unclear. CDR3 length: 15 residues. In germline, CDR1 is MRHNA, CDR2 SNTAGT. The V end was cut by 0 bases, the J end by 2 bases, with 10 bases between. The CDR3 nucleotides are TGTGCCAGCAGTGACTCGAAGGGATGGCAAGAGACCCAGTACTTC. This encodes CASSDSKGWQETQYF.

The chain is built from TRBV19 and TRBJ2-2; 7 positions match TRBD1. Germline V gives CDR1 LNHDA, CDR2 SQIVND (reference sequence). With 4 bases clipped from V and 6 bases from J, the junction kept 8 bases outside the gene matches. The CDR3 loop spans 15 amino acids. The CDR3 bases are TGTGCCAGTAGTACTTCCACCGGGACAGCCGGGGAGCTGTTTTTT. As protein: CASSTSTGTAGELFF.

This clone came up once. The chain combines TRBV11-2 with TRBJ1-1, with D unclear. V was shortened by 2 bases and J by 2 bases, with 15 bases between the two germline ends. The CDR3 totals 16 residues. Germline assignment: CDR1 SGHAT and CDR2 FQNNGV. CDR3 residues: CASSLRFGQRNTEAFF. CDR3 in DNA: TGTGCCAGCAGCTTAAGGTTCGGGCAGAGAAACACTGAAGCTTTCTTT.

The CDR3 protein is CASSLDYYNEQFF. CDR3 bases: TGTGCCAGCAGCTTAGACTATTACAATGAGCAGTTCTTC. This sequence joins TRBV13 and TRBJ2-1; D not resolved. CDR3 length: 13 residues. Germline CDR1 PRHDT, CDR2 FYEKMQ (reference sequence). Trimming stripped 1 base from V and 4 bases from J, with 5 bases between. Combining the CDR3 with reference TRBV13 and TRBJ2-1 gives the whole variable domain AAGVIQSPRHLIKEKRETATLKCYPIPRHDTVYWYQQGPGQDPQFLISFYEKMQSDKGSIPDRFSAQQFSDYHSELNMSSLELGDSALYFCASSLDYYNEQFFGPGTRLTVL.

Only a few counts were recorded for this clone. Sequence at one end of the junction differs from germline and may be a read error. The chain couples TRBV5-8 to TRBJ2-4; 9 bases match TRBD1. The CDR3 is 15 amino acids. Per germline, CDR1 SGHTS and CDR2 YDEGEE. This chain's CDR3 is CASSVFGGKDRGGHF. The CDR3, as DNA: TGTGCCAGCAGCGTCTTTGGGGGGAAGGACAGGGGAGGACACTTC. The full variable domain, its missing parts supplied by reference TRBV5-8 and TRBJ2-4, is EAGVTQSPTHLIKTRGQQATLRCSPISGHTSVYWYQQALGLGLQFLLWYDEGEERNRGNFPPRFSGRQFPNYSSELNVNALELEDSALYLCASSVFGGKDRGGHFGAGTRLSVL.

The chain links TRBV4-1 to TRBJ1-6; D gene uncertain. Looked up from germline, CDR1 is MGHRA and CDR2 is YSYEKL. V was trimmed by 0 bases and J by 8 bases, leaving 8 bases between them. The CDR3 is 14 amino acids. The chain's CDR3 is CASSQDSSDSPLHF. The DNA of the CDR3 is TGCGCCAGCAGCCAAGATAGTTCCGATTCACCCCTCCACTTT.

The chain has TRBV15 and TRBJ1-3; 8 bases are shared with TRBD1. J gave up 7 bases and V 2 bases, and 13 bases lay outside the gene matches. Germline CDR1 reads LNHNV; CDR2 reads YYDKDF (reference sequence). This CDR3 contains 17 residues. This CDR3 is CATSRPGPSGGLNTIYF. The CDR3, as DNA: TGTGCCACCAGCAGACCTGGCCCGTCAGGGGGCCTGAACACCATATATTTT.

DNA for the CDR3: TGTGCCAGCAGCTTCAGGAGCGGACTAGCGGCGAACACCGGGGAGCTGTTTTTT. Translation gives CASSFRSGLAANTGELFF. The chain links TRBV5-5 to TRBJ2-2, with 10 bases identical to TRBD2. J lost 0 bases, V lost 2 bases, and 7 bases had no gene match. The germline gives CDR1 SGHKS, CDR2 YYEKEE (reference sequence). The CDR3 runs 18 residues.

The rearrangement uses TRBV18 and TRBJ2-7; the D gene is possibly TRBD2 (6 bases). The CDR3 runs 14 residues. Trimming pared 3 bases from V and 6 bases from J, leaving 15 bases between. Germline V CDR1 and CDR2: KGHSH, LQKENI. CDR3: CASSPEAGRSEQYF. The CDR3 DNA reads TGTGCCAGCTCACCTGAGGCAGGGAGGAGCGAGCAGTACTTC.

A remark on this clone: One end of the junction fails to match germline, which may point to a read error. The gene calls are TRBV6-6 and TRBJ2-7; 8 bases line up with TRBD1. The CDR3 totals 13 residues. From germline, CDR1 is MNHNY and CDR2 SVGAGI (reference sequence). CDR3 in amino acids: CTSTGGNRYEQYF. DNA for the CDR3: TGTACCAGCACAGGGGGGAACCGCTACGAGCAGTACTTC.

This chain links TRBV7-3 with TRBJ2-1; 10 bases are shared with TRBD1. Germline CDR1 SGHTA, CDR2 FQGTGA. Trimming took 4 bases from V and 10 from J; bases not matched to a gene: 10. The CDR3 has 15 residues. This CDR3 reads CASSSTGTGALEQFF. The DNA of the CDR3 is TGTGCCAGCAGCTCAACCGGGACAGGGGCCTTAGAGCAGTTCTTC.

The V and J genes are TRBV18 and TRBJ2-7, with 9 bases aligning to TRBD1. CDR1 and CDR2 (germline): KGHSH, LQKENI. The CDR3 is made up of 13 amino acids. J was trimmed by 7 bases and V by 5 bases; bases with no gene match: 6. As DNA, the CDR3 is TGTGCCAGCTCAGCCGGGACAGGGCGGGAGCAGTACTTC. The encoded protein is CASSAGTGREQYF. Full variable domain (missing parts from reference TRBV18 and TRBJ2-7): NAGVMQNPRHLVRRRGQEARLRCSPMKGHSHVYWYRQLPEEGLKFMVYLQKENIIDESGMPKERFSAEFPKEGPSILRIQQVVRGDSAAYFCASSAGTGREQYFGPGTRLTVT.

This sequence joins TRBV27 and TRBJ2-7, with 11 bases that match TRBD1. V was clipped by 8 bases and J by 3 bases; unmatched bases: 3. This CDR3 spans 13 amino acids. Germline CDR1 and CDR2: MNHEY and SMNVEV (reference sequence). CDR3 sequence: CASWGQGVYEQYF. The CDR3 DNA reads TGTGCCAGCTGGGGACAGGGGGTCTACGAGCAGTACTTC.

The CDR3 spells CASSGQGVNAEAFF. DNA for the CDR3: TGTGCCAGCTCAGGACAGGGGGTAAATGCTGAAGCTTTCTTT. V usage is TRBV18 and J usage is TRBJ1-1; 10 bases agree with TRBD1. Germline V gene sequence: CDR1 KGHSH, CDR2 LQKENI. This CDR3 has 14 amino acids. V lost 5 bases to trimming and J lost 6 bases; unmatched junction nucleotides: 6.

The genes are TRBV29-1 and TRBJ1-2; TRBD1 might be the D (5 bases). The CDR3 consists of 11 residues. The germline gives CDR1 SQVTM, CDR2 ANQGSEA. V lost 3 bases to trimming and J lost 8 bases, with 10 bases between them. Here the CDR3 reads CSVEGGHGYTF. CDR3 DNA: TGCAGCGTTGAGGGGGGTCACGGCTACACCTTC.

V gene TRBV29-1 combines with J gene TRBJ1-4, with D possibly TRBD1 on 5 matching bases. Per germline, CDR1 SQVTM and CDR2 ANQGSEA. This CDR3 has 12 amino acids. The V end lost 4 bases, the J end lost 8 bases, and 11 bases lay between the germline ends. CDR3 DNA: TGCAGCGTTGGTGACGGGGGGGAAAAACTGTTTTTT. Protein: CSVGDGGEKLFF.

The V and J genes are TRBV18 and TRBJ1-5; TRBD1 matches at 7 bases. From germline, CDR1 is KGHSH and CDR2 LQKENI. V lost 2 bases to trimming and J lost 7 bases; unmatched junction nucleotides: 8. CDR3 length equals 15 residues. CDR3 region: CASSPSPPGGQPQHF. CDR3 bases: TGTGCCAGCTCACCATCCCCTCCAGGGGGACAGCCCCAGCATTTT.

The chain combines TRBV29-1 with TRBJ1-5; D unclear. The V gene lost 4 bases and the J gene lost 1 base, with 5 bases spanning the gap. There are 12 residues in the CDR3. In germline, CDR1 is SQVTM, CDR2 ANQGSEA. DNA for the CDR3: TGCAGCGTTGGGGAAAGCAATCAGCCCCAGCATTTT. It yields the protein CSVGESNQPQHF.

The CDR3 loop reads CAWSLGSLGYGYTF. CDR3 DNA: TGTGCCTGGAGTCTGGGGTCATTGGGCTATGGCTACACCTTC. The chain couples TRBV30 to TRBJ1-2; no reliable D call. The CDR3 length is 14 residues. Trimming pared 2 bases from V and 4 bases from J, leaving 14 bases between. Germline V gene lookup returns CDR1 GTSNPN and CDR2 SVGIG (reference sequence). The full variable domain, completed using reference TRBV30 and TRBJ1-2, is SQTIHQWPATLVQPVGSPLSLECTVEGTSNPNLYWYRQAAGRGLQLLFYSVGIGQISSEVPQNLSASRPQDRQFILSSKKLLLSDSGFYLCAWSLGSLGYGYTFGSGTRLTVV.

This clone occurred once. The CDR3 spells CASTSSGLGNQPQHF. The CDR3 DNA reads as TGCGCCAGCACCTCCTCGGGGTTAGGGAATCAGCCCCAGCATTTT. The chain links TRBV5-1 to TRBJ1-5; D gene unclear. Germline V CDR1 and CDR2: SGHRS, YFSETQ. Trimming took 6 bases from V and 4 from J, leaving 17 bases between them. There are 15 residues in the CDR3.

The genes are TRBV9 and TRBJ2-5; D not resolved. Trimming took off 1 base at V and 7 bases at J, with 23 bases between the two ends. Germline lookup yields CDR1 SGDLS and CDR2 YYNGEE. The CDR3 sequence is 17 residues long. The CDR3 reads CASSVPRVTPLGGTQYF. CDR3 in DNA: TGTGCCAGCAGCGTACCCCGGGTAACCCCTTTAGGTGGGACCCAGTACTTC. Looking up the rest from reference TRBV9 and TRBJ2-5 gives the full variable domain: DSGVTQTPKHLITATGQRVTLRCSPRSGDLSVYWYQQSLDQGLQFLIQYYNGEERAKGNILERFSAQQFPDLHSELNLSSLELGDSALYFCASSVPRVTPLGGTQYFGPGTRLLVL.

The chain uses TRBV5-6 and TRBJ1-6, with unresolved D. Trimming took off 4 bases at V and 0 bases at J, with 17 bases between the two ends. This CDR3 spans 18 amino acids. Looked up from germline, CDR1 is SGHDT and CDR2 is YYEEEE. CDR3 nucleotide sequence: TGTGCCAGCAGCGCCCTCCTAGCCGACGTCTCCTATAATTCACCCCTCCACTTT. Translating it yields CASSALLADVSYNSPLHF.

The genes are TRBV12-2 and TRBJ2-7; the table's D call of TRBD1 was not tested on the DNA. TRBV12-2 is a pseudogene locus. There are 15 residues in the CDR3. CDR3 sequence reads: CASRLRQGKSYEQYF. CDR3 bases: TGTGCAAGTCGTTTAAGACAGGGGAAATCCTACGAGCAGTACTTC.

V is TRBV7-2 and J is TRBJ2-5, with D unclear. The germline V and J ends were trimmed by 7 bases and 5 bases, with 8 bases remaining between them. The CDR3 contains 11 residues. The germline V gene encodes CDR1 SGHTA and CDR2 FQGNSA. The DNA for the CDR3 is TGTGCCAGCATAGGCGGTGAGACCCAGTACTTC. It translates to CASIGGETQYF. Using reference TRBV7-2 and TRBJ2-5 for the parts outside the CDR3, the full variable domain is GAGVSQSPSNKVTEKGKDVELRCDPISGHTALYWYRQSLGQGLEFLIYFQGNSAPDKSGLPSDRFSAERTGGSVSTLTIQRTQQEDSAVYLCASIGGETQYFGPGTRLLVL.

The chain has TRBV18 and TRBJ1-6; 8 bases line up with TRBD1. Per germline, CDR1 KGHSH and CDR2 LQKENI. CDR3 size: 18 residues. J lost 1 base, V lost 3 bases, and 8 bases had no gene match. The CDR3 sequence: CASSPVKQGESYNSPLHF. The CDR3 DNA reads TGTGCCAGCTCACCCGTAAAACAGGGGGAGTCCTATAATTCACCCCTCCACTTT.

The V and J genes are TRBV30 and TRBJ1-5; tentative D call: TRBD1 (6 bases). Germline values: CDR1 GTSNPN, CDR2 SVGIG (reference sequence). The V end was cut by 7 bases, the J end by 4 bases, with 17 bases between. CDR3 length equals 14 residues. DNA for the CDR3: TGTGCCTTCTCCGGGACACTTAGAAATCAGCCCCAGCATTTT. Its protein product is CAFSGTLRNQPQHF.